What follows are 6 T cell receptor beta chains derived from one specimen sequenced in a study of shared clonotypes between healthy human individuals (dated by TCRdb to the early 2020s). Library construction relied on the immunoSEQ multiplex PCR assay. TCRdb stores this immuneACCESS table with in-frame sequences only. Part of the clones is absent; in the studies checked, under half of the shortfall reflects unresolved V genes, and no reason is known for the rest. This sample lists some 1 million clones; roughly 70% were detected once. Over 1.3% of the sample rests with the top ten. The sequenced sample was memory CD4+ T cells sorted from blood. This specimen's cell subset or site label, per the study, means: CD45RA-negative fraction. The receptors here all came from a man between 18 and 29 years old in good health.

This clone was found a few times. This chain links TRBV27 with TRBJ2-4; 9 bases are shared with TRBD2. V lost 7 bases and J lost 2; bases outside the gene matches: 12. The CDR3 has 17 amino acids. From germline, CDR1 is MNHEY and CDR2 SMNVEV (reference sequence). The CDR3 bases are TGTGCCAGCACCCCCAGGGGCGGGGGGGTAACCAAAAACATTCAGTACTTC. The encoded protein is CASTPRGGGVTKNIQYF.

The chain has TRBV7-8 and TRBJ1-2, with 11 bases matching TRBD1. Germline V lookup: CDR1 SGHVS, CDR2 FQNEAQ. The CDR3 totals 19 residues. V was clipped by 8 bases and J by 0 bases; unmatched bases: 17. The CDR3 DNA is TGTGCCAGCCGCGGTATTGCCCGGGACAGGGGGATCGCTAACTATGGCTACACCTTC. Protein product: CASRGIARDRGIANYGYTF.

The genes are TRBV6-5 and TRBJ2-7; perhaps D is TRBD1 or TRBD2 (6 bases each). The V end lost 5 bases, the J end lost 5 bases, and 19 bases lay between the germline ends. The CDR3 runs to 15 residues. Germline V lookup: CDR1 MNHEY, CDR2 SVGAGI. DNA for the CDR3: TGTGCCAGCAGTGCGGCCGGGACACGCGGGGACGAGCAGTACTTC. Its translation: CASSAAGTRGDEQYF.

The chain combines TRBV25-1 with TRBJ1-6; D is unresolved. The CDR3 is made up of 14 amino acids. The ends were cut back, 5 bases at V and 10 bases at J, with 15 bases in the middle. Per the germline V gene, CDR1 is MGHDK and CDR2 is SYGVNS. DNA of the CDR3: TGTGCCAGCAGTAATCCGGGTGAAGTCTCACCCCTCCACTTT. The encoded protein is CASSNPGEVSPLHF.

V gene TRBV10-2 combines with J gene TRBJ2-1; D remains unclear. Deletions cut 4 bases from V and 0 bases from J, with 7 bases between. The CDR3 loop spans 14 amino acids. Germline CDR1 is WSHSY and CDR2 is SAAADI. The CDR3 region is CASSATLSYNEQFF. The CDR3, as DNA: TGCGCCAGCAGTGCAACCCTCTCCTACAATGAGCAGTTCTTC.

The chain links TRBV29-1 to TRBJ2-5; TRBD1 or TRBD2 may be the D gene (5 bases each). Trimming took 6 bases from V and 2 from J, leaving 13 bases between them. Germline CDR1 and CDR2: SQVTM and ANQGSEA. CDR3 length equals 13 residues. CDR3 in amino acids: CSVGMGVQETQYF. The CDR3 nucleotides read TGCAGCGTGGGAATGGGGGTTCAAGAGACCCAGTACTTC. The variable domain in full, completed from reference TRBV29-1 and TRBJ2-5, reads SAVISQKPSRDICQRGTSLTIQCQVDSQVTMMFWYRQQPGQSLTLIATANQGSEATYESGFVIDKFPISRPNLTFSTLTVSNMSPEDSSIYLCSVGMGVQETQYFGPGTRLLVL.